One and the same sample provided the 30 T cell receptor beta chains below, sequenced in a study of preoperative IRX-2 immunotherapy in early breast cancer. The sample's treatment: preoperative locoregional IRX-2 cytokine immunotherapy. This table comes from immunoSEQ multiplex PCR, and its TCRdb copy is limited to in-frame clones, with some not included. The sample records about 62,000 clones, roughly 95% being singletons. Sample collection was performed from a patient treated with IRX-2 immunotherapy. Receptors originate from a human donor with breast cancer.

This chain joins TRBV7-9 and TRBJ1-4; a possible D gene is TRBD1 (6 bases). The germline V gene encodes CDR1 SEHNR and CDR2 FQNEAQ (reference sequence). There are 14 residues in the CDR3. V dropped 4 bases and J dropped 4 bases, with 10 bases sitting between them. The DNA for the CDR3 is TGTGCCAGCAGCTGGGGCAGGGGTAATGAAAAACTGTTTTTT. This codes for CASSWGRGNEKLFF.

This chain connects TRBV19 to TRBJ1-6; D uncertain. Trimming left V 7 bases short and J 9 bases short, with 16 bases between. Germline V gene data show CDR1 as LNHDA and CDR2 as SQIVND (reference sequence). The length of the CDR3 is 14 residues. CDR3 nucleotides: TGTGCCAGTAAGATACACGGCCGGGGTTCACCCCTCCACTTT. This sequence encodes CASKIHGRGSPLHF.

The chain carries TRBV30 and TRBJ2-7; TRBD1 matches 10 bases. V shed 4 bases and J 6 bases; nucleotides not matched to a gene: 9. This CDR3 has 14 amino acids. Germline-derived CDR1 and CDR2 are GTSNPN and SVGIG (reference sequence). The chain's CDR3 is CAWNGDRGQGEQYF. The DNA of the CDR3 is TGTGCCTGGAACGGAGACAGGGGGCAAGGCGAGCAGTACTTC.

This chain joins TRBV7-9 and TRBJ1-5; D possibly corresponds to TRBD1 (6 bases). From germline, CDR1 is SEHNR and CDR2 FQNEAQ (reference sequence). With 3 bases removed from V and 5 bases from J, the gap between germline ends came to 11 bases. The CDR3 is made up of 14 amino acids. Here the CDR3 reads CASSFLGGDQPQHF. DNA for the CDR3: TGTGCCAGCAGCTTCTTAGGGGGTGATCAGCCCCAGCATTTT.

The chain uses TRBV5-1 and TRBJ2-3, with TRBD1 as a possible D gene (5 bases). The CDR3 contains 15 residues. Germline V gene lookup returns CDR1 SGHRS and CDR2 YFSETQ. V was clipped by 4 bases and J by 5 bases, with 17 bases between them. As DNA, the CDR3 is TGCGCCAGCAGCGCCCGTCCAGGGTTCCAAGATACGCAGTATTTT. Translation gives CASSARPGFQDTQYF.

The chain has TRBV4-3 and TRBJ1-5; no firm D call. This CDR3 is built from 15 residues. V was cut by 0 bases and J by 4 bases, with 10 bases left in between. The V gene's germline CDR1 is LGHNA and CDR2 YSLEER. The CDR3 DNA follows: TGCGCCAGCAGCCAAGACCGGATCATAAATCAGCCCCAGCATTTT. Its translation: CASSQDRIINQPQHF.

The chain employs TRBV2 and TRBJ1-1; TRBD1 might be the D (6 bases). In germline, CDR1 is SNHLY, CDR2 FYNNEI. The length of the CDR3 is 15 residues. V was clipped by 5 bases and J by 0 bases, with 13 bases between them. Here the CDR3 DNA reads TGTGCCAGCAGTCAACAGGGAGGGTTGAACACTGAAGCTTTCTTT. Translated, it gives CASSQQGGLNTEAFF.

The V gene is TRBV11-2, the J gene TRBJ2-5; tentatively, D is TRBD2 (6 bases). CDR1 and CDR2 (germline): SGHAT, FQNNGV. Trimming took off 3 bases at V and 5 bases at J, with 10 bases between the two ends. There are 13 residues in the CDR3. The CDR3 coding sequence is TGTGCCAGCAGCTTCGGGAGCAGGGAGACCCAGTACTTC. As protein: CASSFGSRETQYF.

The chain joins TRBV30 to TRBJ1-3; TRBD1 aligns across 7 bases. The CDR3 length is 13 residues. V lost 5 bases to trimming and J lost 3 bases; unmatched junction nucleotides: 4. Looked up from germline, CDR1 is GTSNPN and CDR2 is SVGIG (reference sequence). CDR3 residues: CAWGQGVGNTIYF. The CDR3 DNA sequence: TGTGCCTGGGGGCAGGGGGTTGGAAACACCATATATTTT.

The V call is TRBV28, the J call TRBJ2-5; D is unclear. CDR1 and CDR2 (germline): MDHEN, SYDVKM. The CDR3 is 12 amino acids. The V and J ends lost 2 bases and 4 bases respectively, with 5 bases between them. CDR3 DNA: TGTGCCAGCAGTTTAACCCGAGAGACCCAGTACTTC. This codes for CASSLTRETQYF. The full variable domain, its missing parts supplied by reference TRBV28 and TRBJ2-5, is DVKVTQSSRYLVKRTGEKVFLECVQDMDHENMFWYRQDPGLGLRLIYFSYDVKMKEKGDIPEGYSVSREKKERFSLILESASTNQTSMYLCASSLTRETQYFGPGTRLLVL.

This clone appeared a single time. CDR3 loop: CAWNTGYSNQPQHF. CDR3 coding DNA: TGTGCCTGGAATACAGGATATAGCAATCAGCCCCAGCATTTT. The chain joins TRBV30 to TRBJ1-5; TRBD1 might be the D (5 bases). V lost 4 bases to trimming and J lost 0 bases, with 10 bases between them. The CDR3 contains 14 residues. Looked up from germline, CDR1 is GTSNPN and CDR2 is SVGIG (reference sequence). Drawing the rest from reference TRBV30 and TRBJ1-5, the complete variable domain is SQTIHQWPATLVQPVGSPLSLECTVEGTSNPNLYWYRQAAGRGLQLLFYSVGIGQISSEVPQNLSASRPQDRQFILSSKKLLLSDSGFYLCAWNTGYSNQPQHFGDGTRLSIL.

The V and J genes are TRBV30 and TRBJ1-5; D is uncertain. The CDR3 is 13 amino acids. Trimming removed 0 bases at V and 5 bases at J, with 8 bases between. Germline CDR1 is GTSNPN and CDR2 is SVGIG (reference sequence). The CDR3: CAWSVRGDQPQHF. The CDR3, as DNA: TGTGCCTGGAGTGTACGGGGAGATCAGCCCCAGCATTTT.

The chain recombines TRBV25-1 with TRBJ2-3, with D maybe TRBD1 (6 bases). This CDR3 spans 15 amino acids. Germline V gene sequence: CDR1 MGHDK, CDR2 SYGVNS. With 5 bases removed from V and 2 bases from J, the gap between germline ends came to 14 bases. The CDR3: CASSRGIRNTDTQYF. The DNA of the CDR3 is TGTGCCAGCAGTAGGGGGATAAGAAACACAGATACGCAGTATTTT.

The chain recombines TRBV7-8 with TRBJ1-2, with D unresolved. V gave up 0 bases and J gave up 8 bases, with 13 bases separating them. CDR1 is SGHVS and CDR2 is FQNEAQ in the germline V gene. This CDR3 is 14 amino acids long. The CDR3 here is CASSLAENTRGYTF. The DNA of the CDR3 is TGTGCCAGCAGCTTAGCCGAGAACACAAGGGGCTACACCTTC.

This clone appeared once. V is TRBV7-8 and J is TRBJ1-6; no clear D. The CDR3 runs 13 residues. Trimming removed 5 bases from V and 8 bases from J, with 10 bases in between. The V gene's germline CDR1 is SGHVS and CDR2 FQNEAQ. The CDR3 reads CASSPRRDSPLHF. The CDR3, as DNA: TGTGCCAGCAGCCCACGGAGGGATTCACCCCTCCACTTT.

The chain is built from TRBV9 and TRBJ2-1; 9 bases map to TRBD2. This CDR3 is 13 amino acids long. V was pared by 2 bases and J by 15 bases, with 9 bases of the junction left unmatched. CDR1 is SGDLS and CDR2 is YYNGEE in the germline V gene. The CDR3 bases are TGTGCCAGCAGCGTCGGGGGGACTAGCAGGCTGTTCTTC. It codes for CASSVGGTSRLFF.

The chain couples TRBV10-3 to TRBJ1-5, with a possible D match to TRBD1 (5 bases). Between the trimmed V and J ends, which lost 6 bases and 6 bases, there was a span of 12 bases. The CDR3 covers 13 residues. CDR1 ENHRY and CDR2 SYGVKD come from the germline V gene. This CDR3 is CAIRMGVGQPQHF. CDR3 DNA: TGTGCCATCAGAATGGGGGTGGGTCAGCCCCAGCATTTT.

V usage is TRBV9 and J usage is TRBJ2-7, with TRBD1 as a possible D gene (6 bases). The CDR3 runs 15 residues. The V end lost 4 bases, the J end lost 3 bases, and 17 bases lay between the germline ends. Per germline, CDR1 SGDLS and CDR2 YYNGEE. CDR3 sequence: CASSISYGTHYEQYF. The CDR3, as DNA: TGTGCCAGCAGCATTAGCTACGGGACACACTACGAGCAGTACTTC. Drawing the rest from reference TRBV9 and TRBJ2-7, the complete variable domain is DSGVTQTPKHLITATGQRVTLRCSPRSGDLSVYWYQQSLDQGLQFLIQYYNGEERAKGNILERFSAQQFPDLHSELNLSSLELGDSALYFCASSISYGTHYEQYFGPGTRLTVT.

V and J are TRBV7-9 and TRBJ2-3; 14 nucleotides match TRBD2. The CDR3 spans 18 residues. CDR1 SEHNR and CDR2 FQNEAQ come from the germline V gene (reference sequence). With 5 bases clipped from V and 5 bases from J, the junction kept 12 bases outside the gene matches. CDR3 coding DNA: TGTGCCAGCAGCCCCCCGAGGCCGGGACTAGCGGGGGAAGATACGCAGTATTTT. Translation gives CASSPPRPGLAGEDTQYF.

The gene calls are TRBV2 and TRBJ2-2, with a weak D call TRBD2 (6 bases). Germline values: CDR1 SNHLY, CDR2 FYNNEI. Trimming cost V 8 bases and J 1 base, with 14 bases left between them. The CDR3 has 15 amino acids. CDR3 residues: CASGRTSRNTGELFF. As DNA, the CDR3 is TGTGCCAGCGGACGAACTAGCAGGAACACCGGGGAGCTGTTTTTT.

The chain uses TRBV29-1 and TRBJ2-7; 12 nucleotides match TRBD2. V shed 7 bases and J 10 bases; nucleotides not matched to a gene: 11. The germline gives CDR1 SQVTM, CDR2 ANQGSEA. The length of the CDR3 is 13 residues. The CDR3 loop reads CSAVLTSGGPQYF. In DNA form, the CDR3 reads TGCAGCGCTGTCCTGACTAGCGGGGGACCTCAGTACTTC.

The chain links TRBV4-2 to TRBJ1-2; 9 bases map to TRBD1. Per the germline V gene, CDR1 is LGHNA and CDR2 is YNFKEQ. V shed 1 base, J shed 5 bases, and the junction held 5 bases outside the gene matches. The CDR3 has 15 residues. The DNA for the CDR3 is TGTGCCAGCAGCCAAGGGACAGGGGATCTATATGGCTACACCTTC. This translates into CASSQGTGDLYGYTF.

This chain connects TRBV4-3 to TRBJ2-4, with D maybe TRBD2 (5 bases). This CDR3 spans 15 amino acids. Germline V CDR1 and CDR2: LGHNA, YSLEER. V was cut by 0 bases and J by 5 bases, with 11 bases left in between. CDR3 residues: CASSQDREGENIQYF. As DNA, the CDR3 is TGCGCCAGCAGCCAAGATCGGGAAGGCGAAAACATTCAGTACTTC.

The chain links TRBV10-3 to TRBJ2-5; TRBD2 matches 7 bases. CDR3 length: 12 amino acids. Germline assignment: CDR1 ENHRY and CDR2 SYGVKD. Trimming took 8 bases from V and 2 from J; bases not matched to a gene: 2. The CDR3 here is CAIGGGQETQYF. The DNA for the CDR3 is TGTGCCATCGGGGGGGGACAAGAGACCCAGTACTTC.

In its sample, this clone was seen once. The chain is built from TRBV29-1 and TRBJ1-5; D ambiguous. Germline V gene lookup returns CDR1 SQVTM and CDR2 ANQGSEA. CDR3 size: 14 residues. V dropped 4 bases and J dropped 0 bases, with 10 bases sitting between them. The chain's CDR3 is CSVGGNYSNQPQHF. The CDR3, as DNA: TGCAGCGTTGGAGGGAATTATAGCAATCAGCCCCAGCATTTT.

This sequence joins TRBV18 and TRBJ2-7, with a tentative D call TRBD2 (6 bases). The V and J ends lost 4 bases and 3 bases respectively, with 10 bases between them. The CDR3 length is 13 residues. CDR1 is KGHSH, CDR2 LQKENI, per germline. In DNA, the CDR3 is TGTGCCAGCTCACAGGGAGGAGGCTACGAGCAGTACTTC. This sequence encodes CASSQGGGYEQYF. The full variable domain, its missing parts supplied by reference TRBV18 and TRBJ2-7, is NAGVMQNPRHLVRRRGQEARLRCSPMKGHSHVYWYRQLPEEGLKFMVYLQKENIIDESGMPKERFSAEFPKEGPSILRIQQVVRGDSAAYFCASSQGGGYEQYFGPGTRLTVT.

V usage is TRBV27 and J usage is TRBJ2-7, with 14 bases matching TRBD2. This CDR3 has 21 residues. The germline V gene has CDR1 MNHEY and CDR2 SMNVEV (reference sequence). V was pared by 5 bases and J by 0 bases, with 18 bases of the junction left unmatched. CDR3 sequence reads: CASSPRRLAGGSVRFSYEQYF. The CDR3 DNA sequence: TGTGCCAGCAGTCCCCGACGACTAGCGGGAGGGTCCGTGAGGTTCTCCTACGAGCAGTACTTC.

DNA for the CDR3: TGTGCCAGCAGCTTGGCGGCTAGCGGGGCCCAATCCTACGAGCAGTACTTC. Translation: CASSLAASGAQSYEQYF. The chain recombines TRBV5-5 with TRBJ2-7; TRBD2 matches 9 bases. Germline trimming cut 0 bases from V and 1 base from J; bases unmatched to any gene: 8. The CDR3 is 17 amino acids. The germline V gene has CDR1 SGHKS and CDR2 YYEKEE (reference sequence).

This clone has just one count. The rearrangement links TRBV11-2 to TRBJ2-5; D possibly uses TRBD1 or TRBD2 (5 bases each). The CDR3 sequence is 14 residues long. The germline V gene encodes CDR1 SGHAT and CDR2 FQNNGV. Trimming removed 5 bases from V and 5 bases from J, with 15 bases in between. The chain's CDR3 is CASSPGPGGETQYF. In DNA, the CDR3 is TGTGCCAGCAGCCCGGGACCTGGCGGCGAGACCCAGTACTTC.

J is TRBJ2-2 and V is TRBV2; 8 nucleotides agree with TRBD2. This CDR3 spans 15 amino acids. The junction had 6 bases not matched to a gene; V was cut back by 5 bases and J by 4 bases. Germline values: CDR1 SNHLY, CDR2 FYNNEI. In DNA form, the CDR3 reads TGTGCCAGCAGTCGACTTCGGGGGGGCACCGGGGAGCTGTTTTTT. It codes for CASSRLRGGTGELFF.